This T cell receptor (beta chain) originates from a study of cytomegalovirus exposure and HLA in healthy donors. General study results and limits: The CMV antigen specificity of a few CMV-associated chains was confirmed through in vitro analysis.

TCRdb's table, derived via immunoSEQ multiplex PCR, lists solely in-frame clones and lacks some. The table includes 300,000 to 450,000 clones, about nine tenths detected once. This clone was found many times. Its cognate antigen is unknown. This CDR3 is 13 amino acids long. In germline, CDR1 is KGHSH, CDR2 LQKENI. Trimming shortened V by 4 bases and J by 10 bases, and 13 bases separated the two germline ends. This TCR came from a woman younger than 30 in good health and CMV-seronegative. The genes are TRBV18 and TRBJ2-2; TRBD2 might be the D (6 bases). Sample: PBMCs. The CDR3 is CASSRPGEKELFF. In nucleotides, the CDR3 is TGTGCCAGCTCACGCCCGGGGGAAAAGGAGCTGTTTTTT.